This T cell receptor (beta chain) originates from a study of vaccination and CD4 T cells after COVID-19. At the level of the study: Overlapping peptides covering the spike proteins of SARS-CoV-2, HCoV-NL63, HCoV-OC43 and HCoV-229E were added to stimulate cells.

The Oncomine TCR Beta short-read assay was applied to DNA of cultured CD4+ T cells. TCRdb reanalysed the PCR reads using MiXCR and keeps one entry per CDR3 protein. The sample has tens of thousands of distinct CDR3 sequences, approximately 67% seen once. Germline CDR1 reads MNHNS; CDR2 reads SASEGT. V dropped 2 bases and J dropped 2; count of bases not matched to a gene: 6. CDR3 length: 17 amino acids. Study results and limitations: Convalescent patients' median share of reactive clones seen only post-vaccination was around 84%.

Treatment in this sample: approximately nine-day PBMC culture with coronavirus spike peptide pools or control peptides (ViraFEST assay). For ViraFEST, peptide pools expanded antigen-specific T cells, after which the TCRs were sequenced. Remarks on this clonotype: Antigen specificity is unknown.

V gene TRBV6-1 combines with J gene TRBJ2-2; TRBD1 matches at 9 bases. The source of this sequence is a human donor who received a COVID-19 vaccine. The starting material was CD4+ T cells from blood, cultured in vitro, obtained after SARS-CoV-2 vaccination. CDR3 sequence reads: CASSELRGQGNTGELFF. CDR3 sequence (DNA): TGTGCCAGCAGTGAATTGAGGGGACAGGGAAACACCGGGGAGCTGTTTTTT.